One and the same sample provided the 22 T cell receptor beta chains below, sequenced in a study of blood T cells in healthy people across ages. Together with a sample-barcoded 5' primer, a J-beta primer mix was included in a second PCR lasting about 7 to 11 cycles. A single record per CDR3 protein comes from TCRdb applying MiXCR to the 5' RACE reads. Seen here are 540,000 or so distinct CDR3 sequences, around 24% observed once, and the top ten hold just over 8.5%. Separately, the same data were catalogued under a study of T cells of mothers and their children.

Source material: blood. Receptor source: a boy between 10 and 17 years old in good health.

V gene TRBV5-1 combines with J gene TRBJ2-2; 8 nucleotides agree with TRBD1. The junction had 8 bases not matched to a gene; V was cut back by 2 bases and J by 5 bases. CDR1 and CDR2 (germline): SGHRS, YFSETQ. The CDR3 has 16 residues. CDR3 residues: CASSFAGGAETGELFF. The DNA for the CDR3 is TGCGCCAGCAGCTTTGCAGGGGGCGCTGAGACCGGGGAGCTGTTTTTT.

The V gene is TRBV11-2, the J gene TRBJ2-5; no clear D gene. Germline loops: CDR1 SGHAT, CDR2 FQNNGV. Trimming stripped 5 bases from V and 6 bases from J, with 10 bases between. The CDR3 spans 12 residues. CDR3 DNA sequence: TGTGCCAGCAGCCCCCCTGATAAGACCCAGTACTTC. It translates to CASSPPDKTQYF.

This clonotype came up a few times. An end of the junction differs from the germline gene, which may be a read error. V gene TRBV15 combines with J gene TRBJ2-1; 9 bases match TRBD1. The CDR3 covers 16 residues. CDR1 and CDR2 (germline): LNHNV, YYDKDF (reference sequence). The CDR3 protein is CATSIETGTGWDERFF. The DNA for the CDR3 is TGTGCCACCAGCATTGAGACCGGGACAGGGTGGGATGAGCGGTTCTTC.

The genes are TRBV28 and TRBJ1-2; D perhaps matches TRBD1 (6 bases). The CDR3 spans 15 residues. V was shortened by 4 bases and J by 2 bases, with 14 bases between the two germline ends. Germline CDR1 and CDR2: MDHEN and SYDVKM. The CDR3 protein is CASSSFRTANYGYTF. CDR3 in DNA: TGTGCCAGCAGTTCTTTTCGGACAGCGAACTATGGCTACACCTTC.

In its sample, this clonotype was seen a few times. The chain is built from TRBV20-1 and TRBJ1-4; a possible D gene is TRBD1 (5 bases). V was pared by 5 bases and J by 0 bases, with 10 bases between. The CDR3 consists of 14 residues. Germline V gene lookup returns CDR1 DFQATT and CDR2 SNEGSKA (reference sequence). In DNA form, the CDR3 reads TGCAGTGCTCGCGACAGTGCAACTAATGAAAAACTGTTTTTT. Protein product: CSARDSATNEKLFF.

This rearrangement joins TRBV20-1 to TRBJ2-7; D might be TRBD1 or TRBD2, each matching 5 bases. Looked up from germline, CDR1 is DFQATT and CDR2 is SNEGSKA (reference sequence). The CDR3 covers 13 residues. The ends were cut back, 7 bases at V and 2 bases at J, with 15 bases in the middle. CDR3 protein: CSGPGPNTYEQYF. DNA for the CDR3: TGCAGTGGCCCGGGACCCAACACCTACGAGCAGTACTTC.

This clonotype has just a few counts. The chain uses TRBV7-3 and TRBJ2-3, with D possibly matching TRBD2 (6 bases). CDR3 length: 17 amino acids. Trimming removed 1 base at V and 0 bases at J, with 14 bases between. The germline V gene encodes CDR1 SGHTA and CDR2 FQGTGA. The CDR3 sequence: CASSLNRRGTSTDTQYF. CDR3 in DNA: TGTGCCAGCAGCTTAAACCGACGGGGGACTAGCACAGATACGCAGTATTTT.

This rearrangement joins TRBV20-1 to TRBJ2-2, with D unclear. The V gene's germline CDR1 is DFQATT and CDR2 SNEGSKA (reference sequence). Between the trimmed V and J ends, which lost 5 bases and 6 bases, there was a span of 10 bases. The CDR3 totals 12 residues. As DNA, the CDR3 is TGCAGTGCTGGTGGGTTCGCCGGGGAGCTGTTTTTT. Translated, it gives CSAGGFAGELFF.

This chain joins TRBV29-1 and TRBJ2-3; 8 nucleotides line up with TRBD2. The CDR3 consists of 15 residues. The germline V gene encodes CDR1 SQVTM and CDR2 ANQGSEA. Unmatched junction bases numbered 11, after V lost 4 bases and J lost 5 bases. Here the CDR3 DNA reads TGCAGCGTTGGGGGGGGCAGCGGGAGAGGAGATACGCAGTATTTT. It is translated as CSVGGGSGRGDTQYF.

This clonotype was found once. The rearrangement links TRBV15 to TRBJ2-5; possibly TRBD1 for D (6 bases). The DNA end lines up better with TRBJ2-1; the J call may be wrong. Germline V gene sequence: CDR1 LNHNV, CDR2 YYDKDF (reference sequence). CDR3 length: 14 amino acids. The CDR3 region has the DNA TGTGCCACCAGCGTAAAGACAGGTGCCAACGAGCAGTTCTTC. This codes for CATSVKTGANEQFF.

This clonotype has just a few counts. The rearrangement uses TRBV4-3 and TRBJ2-1; no clear D gene. V was trimmed by 3 bases and J by 0 bases, leaving 12 bases between them. CDR1 is LGHNA and CDR2 is YSLEER in the germline V gene. The CDR3 covers 16 residues. CDR3 DNA sequence: TGCGCCAGCAGCCAGCAGAGAGACCTCTCCTACAATGAGCAGTTCTTC. It is translated as CASSQQRDLSYNEQFF.

The J gene is TRBJ2-3, the V gene TRBV4-3, with 9 bases that match TRBD2. V was clipped by 1 base and J by 5 bases; unmatched bases: 7. CDR1 and CDR2 from the germline V gene are LGHNA and YSLEER. The CDR3 consists of 16 residues. The CDR3 loop reads CASSQGGGRAVDTQYF. CDR3 sequence (DNA): TGCGCCAGCAGCCAAGGGGGCGGGAGGGCCGTAGATACGCAGTATTTT.

The J gene is TRBJ2-5, the V gene TRBV7-6; no definite D call. The J call may be faulty, since TRBJ2-7 better matches the DNA end. This CDR3 has 15 residues. Germline V gene lookup returns CDR1 SGHVS and CDR2 FNYEAQ. CDR3 in amino acids: CASSLFPRRPYEQYF. In DNA, the CDR3 is TGTGCCAGCAGCTTATTTCCGCGGCGCCCCTACGAGCAGTACTTC.

V is TRBV28 and J is TRBJ2-7, with D maybe TRBD1 (6 bases). Germline V gene lookup returns CDR1 MDHEN and CDR2 SYDVKM. There are 12 residues in the CDR3. V lost 3 bases, J lost 5 bases, and 8 bases lay in between. The CDR3 loop reads CASSFRGDEQYF. The DNA for the CDR3 is TGTGCCAGCAGTTTCAGGGGAGACGAGCAGTACTTC.

This chain uses TRBV27 with TRBJ2-5; TRBD1 agrees at 7 bases. The J call may be incorrect, as the DNA end agrees better with TRBJ2-7. The CDR3 covers 13 residues. Germline CDR1 is MNHEY and CDR2 is SMNVEV (reference sequence). CDR3 loop: CASSRNRGHEQYF. Written as DNA, the CDR3 is TGTGCCAGCAGTCGAAACAGGGGTCACGAGCAGTACTTC.

CDR3 residues: CASRLAFPDTQYF. DNA for the CDR3: TGTGCCAGCAGACTAGCGTTCCCAGATACGCAGTATTTT. The chain uses TRBV7-2 and TRBJ2-3; 7 positions match TRBD2. The J segment lost 4 bases and the V segment lost 6 bases, leaving 4 bases of the junction unmatched. The CDR3 spans 13 residues. Germline V gene lookup returns CDR1 SGHTA and CDR2 FQGNSA.

This clonotype was seen more than once but under ten times. The rearrangement links TRBV9 to TRBJ1-2; D possibly corresponds to TRBD1 (5 bases). CDR1 and CDR2 from the germline V gene are SGDLS and YYNGEE. This CDR3 comprises 13 residues. The V and J ends lost 7 bases and 4 bases respectively, with 14 bases between them. The chain's CDR3 is CASSGAGLYGYTF. DNA of the CDR3: TGTGCCAGCTCCGGGGCGGGTCTCTATGGCTACACCTTC.

This clonotype was detected a few times. J is TRBJ2-5 and V is TRBV6-1; D is uncertain. The assigned J gene may be wrong: the sequence end matches TRBJ2-7 better. CDR1 MNHNS and CDR2 SASEGT come from the germline V gene. This CDR3 has 12 residues. Written as DNA, the CDR3 is TGTGCCAGCAGCCAGAGAAGGGCCGAGCAGTACTTC. It yields the protein CASSQRRAEQYF.

The chain uses TRBV4-3 and TRBJ2-7; 9 positions agree with TRBD1. This CDR3 has 15 residues. The germline gives CDR1 LGHNA, CDR2 YSLEER. V lost 3 bases, J lost 2 bases, and 5 bases stayed unmatched. CDR3 in DNA: TGCGCCAGCAGCCATGACAGGGGGGGGCCCTACGAGCAGTACTTC. This codes for CASSHDRGGPYEQYF.

This clonotype was detected a few times. At one boundary the junction diverges from the germline segment, which might be a read error. The chain carries TRBV29-1 and TRBJ1-2; D uncertain. In germline, CDR1 is SQVTM, CDR2 ANQGSEA. This CDR3 comprises 14 residues. The CDR3 here is CSVEDHGPGYGYTF. DNA for the CDR3: TGCAGCGTTGAAGATCACGGCCCTGGCTATGGTTACACCTTC. The whole variable domain, filled in from reference TRBV29-1 and TRBJ1-2, reads SAVISQKPSRDICQRGTSLTIQCQVDSQVTMMFWYRQQPGQSLTLIATANQGSEATYESGFVIDKFPISRPNLTFSTLTVSNMSPEDSSIYLCSVEDHGPGYGYTFGSGTRLTVV.

The rearrangement joins TRBV21-1 to TRBJ1-1; the tabulated D call, TRBD1, remains unverified against the DNA. TRBV21-1 has pseudogene status. This CDR3 has 16 residues. The CDR3 DNA reads TGTGCCAGCAGCAAAGAAACCGCCCAGTTGAACACTGAAGCTTTCTTT. Protein: CASSKETAQLNTEAFF.

The CDR3 DNA reads TGCAGTGCCCCCCGCAGGCCGAACACTGAAGCTTTCTTT. Protein product: CSAPRRPNTEAFF. V and J are TRBV20-1 and TRBJ1-1; D is unclear. CDR3 length equals 13 residues. Germline CDR1 and CDR2: DFQATT and SNEGSKA (reference sequence). Deletions cut 6 bases from V and 1 base from J, with 12 bases between.